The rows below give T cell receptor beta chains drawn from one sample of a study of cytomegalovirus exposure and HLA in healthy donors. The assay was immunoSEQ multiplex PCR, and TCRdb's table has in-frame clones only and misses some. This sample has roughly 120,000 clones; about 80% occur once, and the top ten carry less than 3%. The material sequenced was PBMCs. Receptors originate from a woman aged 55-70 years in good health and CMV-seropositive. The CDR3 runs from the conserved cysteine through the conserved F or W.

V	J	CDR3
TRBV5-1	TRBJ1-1	CASSFSPGDTEAFF
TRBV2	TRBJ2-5	CASRGEWGGETQYF
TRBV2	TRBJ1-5	CASKVEVGNQPQHF
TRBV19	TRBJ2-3	CASTLDGTDTQYF
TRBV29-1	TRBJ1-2	CSDQGFNYGYTF
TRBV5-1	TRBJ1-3	CASSGLGTGGGNTIYF
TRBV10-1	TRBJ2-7	CASSQGAHYEQYF
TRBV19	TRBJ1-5	CASSITGTGGADQPQHF
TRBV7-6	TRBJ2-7	CASSLAFSSGTPREQYF
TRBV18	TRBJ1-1	CASSDRGLTEAFF
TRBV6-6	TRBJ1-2	CASRPPGAGYTF
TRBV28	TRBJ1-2	CASSRYGYTF
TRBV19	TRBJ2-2	CASSILAGGGGELFF
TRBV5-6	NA	CASSLAGTGNEQYF
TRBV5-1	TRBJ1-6	CASSLGNTGSNSPLHF
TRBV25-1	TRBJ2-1	CASSPEGKRVGSYNEQFF
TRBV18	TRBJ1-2	CAGTVGSNYGYTF
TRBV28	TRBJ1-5	CASRPGQGAYSNQPQHF
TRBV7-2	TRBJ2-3	CASSLATSADTQYF
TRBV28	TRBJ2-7	CASRPQGSPYEQYF
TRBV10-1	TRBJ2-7	CASSKGRTYEQYF
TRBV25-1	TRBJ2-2	CASKRDGWTGELFF
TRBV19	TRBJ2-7	CASRDHGTQNYEQYF
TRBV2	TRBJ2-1	CASRGRGDEQFF
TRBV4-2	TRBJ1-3	CASSRAGRTGNTIYF
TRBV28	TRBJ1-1	CASSLWLTSNTEAFF
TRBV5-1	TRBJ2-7	CASSLVASGTYEQYF
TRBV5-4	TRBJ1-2	CASSARGRWYGYTF
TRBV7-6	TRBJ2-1	CASTLYHGASGRSNEQFF
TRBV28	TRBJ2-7	CASSPIGDYEQYF
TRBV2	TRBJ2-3	CASTLTSGRATNTQYF
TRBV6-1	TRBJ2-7	CASSELPIHGPSSYEQYF
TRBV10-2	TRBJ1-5	CASRVTGTGDQPQHF
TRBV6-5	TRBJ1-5	CASSYSTRQPQHF
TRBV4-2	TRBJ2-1	CASSQDRREVVQFF
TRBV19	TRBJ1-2	CASSPLGWEAGYTF
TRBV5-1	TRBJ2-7	CASSFVLGGTSYEQYF
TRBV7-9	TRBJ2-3	CASGLAGVPDTQYF
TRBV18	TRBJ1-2	CASSPWTGSDYGYTF
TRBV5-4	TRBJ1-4	CASSGGQGLANEKLFF
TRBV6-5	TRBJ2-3	CASSNLGTPSTDTQYF
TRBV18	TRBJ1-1	CASSPPGRGQGNTEAFF
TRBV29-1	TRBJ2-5	CSVGTGGFQKTQYF
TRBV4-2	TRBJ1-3	CASSQGVLADTIYF
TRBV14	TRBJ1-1	CASSQDWSMNTEAFF
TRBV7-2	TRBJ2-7	CASSLDWSSYEQYF
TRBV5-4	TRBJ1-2	CASSLQTTGDYGYTF
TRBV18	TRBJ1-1	CASSGTGGTNTEAFF
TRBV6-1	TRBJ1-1	CASSDPGNTEAFF
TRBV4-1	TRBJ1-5	CASSQDRYGTGVNQPQHF